These 29 T cell receptor beta chains share one sample of origin, sequenced in a study of blood T cell repertoires in COVID-19. Clones were read by immunoSEQ multiplex PCR, and TCRdb kept only the in-frame ones, dropping some. The sample shows over 250,000 clones, 88% of them seen only once. Sample: PBMCs or T cells enriched from blood (not recorded which). The origin of the receptors is a woman aged 60-70 years in a cohort exposed to, infected with or recovered from COVID-19 (not recorded which).

This chain uses TRBV30 with TRBJ2-1, with a weak D call TRBD2 (5 bases). From germline, CDR1 is GTSNPN and CDR2 SVGIG (reference sequence). Trimming pared 5 bases from V and 0 bases from J, leaving 11 bases between. The CDR3 is 14 amino acids. CDR3 sequence (DNA): TGTGCCTGGGCCACAACTAGCTCCTACAATGAGCAGTTCTTC. It codes for CAWATTSSYNEQFF.

This clone was observed once. The chain joins TRBV5-8 to TRBJ1-2; a weak D match, TRBD1 (5 bases). The CDR3 consists of 14 residues. Trimming left V 4 bases short and J 3 bases short, with 13 bases between. The germline gives CDR1 SGHTS, CDR2 YDEGEE. CDR3 bases: TGTGCCAGCAGCCAGGGCCCGCCTGACTATGGCTACACCTTC. This encodes CASSQGPPDYGYTF.

The chain combines TRBV28 with TRBJ2-7, with TRBD1 matching 9 bases. Per the germline V gene, CDR1 is MDHEN and CDR2 is SYDVKM. The CDR3 extends over 15 amino acids. The V and J ends lost 0 bases and 3 bases, in that order; junction bases with no gene match: 3. CDR3 DNA: TGTGCCAGCAGTTTATGGGGGACAGGGATCTACGAGCAGTACTTC. This codes for CASSLWGTGIYEQYF.

The chain has TRBV21-1 and TRBJ2-1; no check of the table's D call, TRBD2, against the DNA was made. TRBV21-1 is assigned pseudogene status. This CDR3 has 17 residues. The CDR3 DNA sequence: TGTGCCAGCAGCAAAAGGAGTCTAGCGGGAGACTACAATGAGCAGTTCTTC. It yields the protein CASSKRSLAGDYNEQFF.

This clone was counted once. The chain employs TRBV10-1 and TRBJ2-2, with 8 bases fitting TRBD2. CDR1 is WNHNN, CDR2 SYGVQD, per germline (reference sequence). This CDR3 region has 15 residues. Unmatched junction bases numbered 4, after V lost 2 bases and J lost 5 bases. The CDR3 region has the DNA TGCGCCAGCAGTGAGGGGGCTAGCGGGACCGGGGAGCTGTTTTTT. It yields the protein CASSEGASGTGELFF.

The chain uses TRBV27 and TRBJ2-5; 9 bases are a match to TRBD1. The CDR3 consists of 13 residues. V gave up 5 bases and J gave up 9 bases; unmatched junction bases: 7. CDR1 and CDR2 (germline): MNHEY, SMNVEV (reference sequence). DNA of the CDR3: TGTGCCAGCAGTGCCTGGGACAGGGAACCCCAGTACTTC. This translates into CASSAWDREPQYF.

This sequence joins TRBV30 and TRBJ1-3; D not resolved. The V end was cut by 0 bases, the J end by 3 bases, with 9 bases between. Germline V gene sequence: CDR1 GTSNPN, CDR2 SVGIG (reference sequence). The CDR3 is 14 residues long. The CDR3 DNA is TGTGCCTGGAGTGTACTAGGAGATGGAAACACCATATATTTT. It specifies CAWSVLGDGNTIYF.

The chain has TRBV5-1 and TRBJ1-1, with 9 bases fitting TRBD1. CDR3 length: 15 amino acids. V gave up 7 bases and J gave up 0 bases; unmatched junction bases: 7. Per germline, CDR1 SGHRS and CDR2 YFSETQ. The CDR3 here is CASLQGAGVNTEAFF. CDR3 sequence (DNA): TGCGCCAGCTTACAGGGGGCCGGCGTGAACACTGAAGCTTTCTTT.

The V and J genes are TRBV6-1 and TRBJ1-2; maybe TRBD1 (5 bases). With 2 bases removed from V and 4 bases from J, the gap between germline ends came to 11 bases. The CDR3 runs to 14 residues. CDR1 is MNHNS and CDR2 is SASEGT in the germline V gene. The CDR3 coding sequence is TGTGCCAGCAGTGAAACGTCCCAGGGCTATGGCTACACCTTC. It translates to CASSETSQGYGYTF.

The chain recombines TRBV25-1 with TRBJ2-7, with unresolved D. Germline V gene data show CDR1 as MGHDK and CDR2 as SYGVNS. The CDR3 has 10 residues. Trimming pared 7 bases from V and 3 bases from J, leaving 4 bases between. This CDR3 is CASIYYEQYF. The CDR3 bases are TGTGCCAGCATTTACTACGAGCAGTACTTC.

This chain uses TRBV6-5 with TRBJ2-7, with 8 nucleotides matching TRBD2. CDR1 is MNHEY and CDR2 is SVGAGI in the germline V gene. The CDR3 has 16 amino acids. V shed 2 bases, J shed 3 bases, and the junction held 9 bases outside the gene matches. The CDR3 is CASSYTSGLGGYEQYF. In DNA form, the CDR3 reads TGTGCCAGCAGTTACACGTCGGGACTAGGTGGCTACGAGCAGTACTTC.

The chain links TRBV28 to TRBJ2-2; perhaps TRBD2 as D (5 bases). The length of the CDR3 is 16 residues. Germline V gene data show CDR1 as MDHEN and CDR2 as SYDVKM. The V gene lost 3 bases and the J gene lost 0 bases, with 11 bases spanning the gap. The CDR3 is CASSLSLAPNTGELFF. The CDR3 coding sequence is TGTGCCAGCAGTTTGTCGCTAGCACCGAACACCGGGGAGCTGTTTTTT.

This sequence joins TRBV7-2 and TRBJ1-6, with D possibly being TRBD1 (6 bases). From germline, CDR1 is SGHTA and CDR2 FQGNSA. There are 16 residues in the CDR3. The ends were cut back, 2 bases at V and 12 bases at J, with 20 bases in the middle. In DNA, the CDR3 is TGTGCCAGCAGCTTACAGGGGTTCAGCGGATTCGGACCCCTCCACTTT. Protein product: CASSLQGFSGFGPLHF.

On this clone: One end of the junction fails to match germline, which may point to a read error. The chain has TRBV7-3 and TRBJ2-2; tentative D call: TRBD1 (6 bases). This CDR3 is 13 amino acids long. Germline assignment: CDR1 SGHTA and CDR2 FQGTGA. As DNA, the CDR3 is TGTGCCAGCAGCTTAAATGGTCCAGGGGCGCTGTTTTTT. Translated: CASSLNGPGALFF.

This clone has only a few counts. V and J are TRBV7-2 and TRBJ2-3, with a tentative D call TRBD2 (6 bases). CDR1 is SGHTA and CDR2 is FQGNSA in the germline V gene. With 1 base removed from V and 1 base from J, the gap between germline ends came to 12 bases. The CDR3 covers 16 residues. CDR3: CASSLGPSGGTDTQYF. CDR3 DNA: TGTGCCAGCAGCTTAGGACCTTCGGGGGGCACAGATACGCAGTATTTT.

The rearrangement uses TRBV5-4 and TRBJ2-5, with TRBD2 matching over 7 bases. Germline CDR1 reads SGHNT; CDR2 reads YYREEE (reference sequence). This CDR3 contains 15 residues. V shed 0 bases, J shed 3 bases, and the junction held 5 bases outside the gene matches. The CDR3 reads CASSLVAGREETQYF. For the CDR3, the DNA is TGTGCCAGCAGCTTGGTTGCGGGGAGGGAAGAGACCCAGTACTTC.

J is TRBJ2-7 and V is TRBV28, with 12 bases lining up with TRBD2. CDR1 and CDR2 from the germline V gene are MDHEN and SYDVKM. Trimming removed 6 bases from V and 3 bases from J; junction bases left unmatched: 6. The CDR3 has 15 amino acids. The CDR3 bases are TGTGCCAGCAGCTTAATGGGACTAGCGGGCTACGAGCAGTACTTC. Translation gives CASSLMGLAGYEQYF.

CDR3 bases: TGTGCCAGCAGCCAACGGGACAGGGAAGGCGAGCAGTACTTC. It specifies CASSQRDREGEQYF. The genes are TRBV5-5 and TRBJ2-7, with TRBD1 identical over 9 bases. Trimming removed 4 bases from V and 6 bases from J; junction bases left unmatched: 8. The CDR3 is made up of 14 amino acids. In germline, CDR1 is SGHKS, CDR2 YYEKEE (reference sequence).

The rearrangement links TRBV6-5 to TRBJ1-1; 7 nucleotides agree with TRBD1. The V and J ends lost 6 bases and 3 bases, in that order; junction bases with no gene match: 4. The germline V gene has CDR1 MNHEY and CDR2 SVGAGI. This CDR3 is 13 amino acids long. For the CDR3, the DNA is TGTGCCAGCAGGACAGGGTATTACACTGAAGCTTTCTTT. This gives the protein CASRTGYYTEAFF.

The chain couples TRBV9 to TRBJ2-7; 7 positions agree with TRBD2. Germline trimming cut 3 bases from V and 4 bases from J; bases unmatched to any gene: 16. The CDR3 is 17 residues long. Germline V gene data show CDR1 as SGDLS and CDR2 as YYNGEE. CDR3 nucleotides: TGTGCCAGCAGCGCCGGGACTACCTCGATCGCCCGTTACGAGCAGTACTTC. This sequence encodes CASSAGTTSIARYEQYF.

The rearrangement links TRBV24-1 to TRBJ1-2; D is perhaps TRBD1 (6 bases). Germline V lookup: CDR1 KGHDR, CDR2 SFDVKD. The CDR3 is 15 residues long. The V and J ends lost 9 bases and 8 bases respectively, with 24 bases between them. The DNA for the CDR3 is TGTGCCACCCGTGGGGGGGGCCGCGACTATGGGGGCTACACCTTC. Translating gives CATRGGGRDYGGYTF.

The rearrangement uses TRBV9 and TRBJ1-3; D is unclear. This CDR3 has 15 amino acids. In germline, CDR1 is SGDLS, CDR2 YYNGEE. V lost 4 bases and J 0 bases, leaving 11 bases between the germline ends. In DNA form, the CDR3 reads TGTGCCAGCAGCATTACAGAGAGCTCTGGAAACACCATATATTTT. Translating it yields CASSITESSGNTIYF.

The chain recombines TRBV24-1 with TRBJ2-5; 7 bases are a match to TRBD1. The CDR3 is 15 amino acids. J gave up 5 bases and V 5 bases, and 10 bases lay outside the gene matches. Germline assignment: CDR1 KGHDR and CDR2 SFDVKD. CDR3 sequence: CATSASDRALETQYF. In DNA form, the CDR3 reads TGTGCCACCAGTGCCTCCGACAGGGCTCTCGAGACCCAGTACTTC.

V usage is TRBV30 and J usage is TRBJ1-2; 7 bases line up with TRBD1. Germline CDR1 is GTSNPN and CDR2 is SVGIG (reference sequence). The length of the CDR3 is 14 residues. V was clipped by 1 base and J by 4 bases; unmatched bases: 6. The CDR3 DNA sequence: TGTGCCTGGAGTGAGGGGGCTTCTGGCTATGGCTACACCTTC. Amino acids: CAWSEGASGYGYTF.

The gene calls are TRBV25-1 and TRBJ1-1, with a possible D match to TRBD1 (5 bases). Germline lookup yields CDR1 MGHDK and CDR2 SYGVNS. This CDR3 is 12 amino acids long. Trimming cost V 6 bases and J 5 bases, with 10 bases left between them. The CDR3 nucleotides are TGTGCCAGCAGCTTGCAGGGTACTGAAGCTTTCTTT. This translates into CASSLQGTEAFF.

This chain links TRBV20-1 with TRBJ2-7, with 9 bases that match TRBD1. CDR3 length: 10 amino acids. The V gene's germline CDR1 is DFQATT and CDR2 SNEGSKA (reference sequence). V was pared by 7 bases and J by 7 bases, with 2 bases of the junction left unmatched. The DNA for the CDR3 is TGCAGTGGCGACAGGGGGGAGCAGTACTTC. It is translated as CSGDRGEQYF.

V gene TRBV27 combines with J gene TRBJ1-3; D is possibly TRBD1 (6 bases). This CDR3 comprises 14 residues. Germline loops: CDR1 MNHEY, CDR2 SMNVEV (reference sequence). V dropped 6 bases and J dropped 2 bases, with 11 bases sitting between them. The CDR3 DNA reads TGTGCCAGCAGCCCGGCAGGGGCTGGAAACACCATATATTTT. Its translation is CASSPAGAGNTIYF.

The V call is TRBV19, the J call TRBJ2-7; D not certain. The CDR3 totals 15 residues. Germline V gene data show CDR1 as LNHDA and CDR2 as SQIVND (reference sequence). The germline V and J ends were trimmed by 3 bases and 4 bases, with 16 bases remaining between them. The CDR3 protein is CASSIQFGVGYEQYF. The CDR3 region has the DNA TGTGCCAGTAGTATCCAATTCGGAGTCGGGTACGAGCAGTACTTC.

The chain uses TRBV10-3 and TRBJ2-7; 7 bases map to TRBD1. V dropped 10 bases and J dropped 1; count of bases not matched to a gene: 4. This CDR3 spans 12 amino acids. Germline CDR1 is ENHRY and CDR2 is SYGVKD. The CDR3 region has the DNA TGTGCCACCACAGGGGTATCCTACGAGCAGTACTTC. This codes for CATTGVSYEQYF.